The clone carrying this T cell receptor (beta chain) was counted between two and nine times. Antigen: not known. Germline CDR1 SQVTM, CDR2 ANQGSEA. The CDR3 runs to 13 residues. V was trimmed by 6 bases and J by 4 bases, leaving 15 bases between them. Aged 18 to 65, the patients had hyperthyroidism that was newly diagnosed and had lasted under 2 months. Not enrolled were patients with uncontrolled infection, other autoimmune disease, pregnancy or lactation. This specimen belongs to a study of T cells in Graves' hyperthyroidism and ophthalmopathy. TCR beta CDR3 sequences were amplified from RNA transcripts. The study used the HTBI primer set for a first-round RT-PCR of the TCR CDR3. A single record per CDR3 protein comes from TCRdb applying MiXCR to the multiplex PCR reads. The data contain 500,000 to 600,000 distinct CDR3 sequences, approximately 44% of them singletons. Whole-study findings and limits: Blood also showed most of the thyroid clonotypes that were expanded above 0.001.

Sequencing was done on a sample of peripheral blood or thyroid tissue (not recorded which). The chain uses TRBV29-1 and TRBJ1-2; D might be TRBD1 (6 bases). This sequence originates from a woman between 18 and 29 years old with Graves' hyperthyroidism. The CDR3, as DNA: TGCAGCGTAGACCGAACAGGGACCTATGGCTACACCTTC. This translates into CSVDRTGTYGYTF.